This T cell receptor beta chain was captured in a study of graft-versus-host responses after intestinal transplantation (dated by TCRdb to 2020 to 2023). In the study overall: The transplants that recipients got were multivisceral, liver-intestinal, or isolated intestinal. Anti-thymocyte globulin induction was given to all recipients, followed by maintenance tacrolimus and steroids for two to four years. Graft-versus-host and host-versus-graft alloreactive T cell clones were tracked in the graft, circulation and bone marrow after intestinal transplantation using bulk TCR-beta CDR3 sequencing. Alloreactive clones were identified by sequencing pre-transplant mixed lymphocyte reaction products and comparing these products with unstimulated pre-transplant donor and recipient T cells. The cohort enrolled about two dozen intestinal transplant recipients, one of whom was a retransplant, and a few patients without pretransplant specimens were excluded. A peak of at least 4% donor T cells among recipient peripheral blood mononuclear cells was the definition used for donor T cell macrochimerism. Samples from a few later patients were sequenced in-house on an Illumina MiSeq with MiXCR processing rather than by the commercial service.

The library was made by the immunoSEQ multiplex PCR assay. For most patients, genomic DNA was isolated using the Qiagen DNeasy Blood and Tissue Kit and was shipped frozen to Adaptive Biotechnologies for TCR sequencing. High-throughput TCR-beta CDR3 sequencing of genomic DNA from most patients was performed by Adaptive Biotechnologies. In the original analysis: Adaptive's ImmunoSEQ software was the source of the TCR sequencing data for 15 to 20 patients, while a few other patients were processed with MiXCR and VDJtools. To correct CD4 versus CD8 sorting errors, sequences present in both subsets at a frequency ratio below 5:1 were removed. Because the origin of CDR3 nucleotide sequences shared between donor and recipient could not be assigned, those sequences were removed. Alloreactive clones required at least 2-fold expansion over unstimulated cells and minimum CFSE-low frequency of 0.002% (template counts) or 0.001% (read counts). A clone was considered mappable if detected in the sequenced pre-transplant spleen, lymph node, or MLR CFSE-low populations of the donor or recipient. Cumulative frequency of alloreactive clones was calculated as a percentage of all sequences weighted by copy number. TCRdb provides this immuneACCESS table in a form limited to in-frame rearrangements. Some clones are lacking; in checked studies, under half of them reflect an unresolved V gene, and why the rest are absent is not known. Clonal size and the V and J genes are those of that table, whereas D and trimming came from the DNA. The table for this sample lists tens of thousands of clones; approximately 92% of them were counted only once. Together, the top ten hold 1.1% of the sample.

With respect to this clone: Its recognized antigen is unknown. Base quality data are lacking; no much larger clone is found one base away.

After removal of 0 bases from V and 8 bases from J, the junction retains 6 bases not matched to a gene. In the germline V gene, CDR1 corresponds to MGHRA and CDR2 to YSYEKL. The cysteine opens and the phenylalanine closes a CDR3 of 14 amino acids. Solely the CDR3 DNA is kept, with 42 bases framed from the first base. Study-wide conclusions, independent of this receptor: Early after transplant, peak levels of circulating GvH clones were associated with declines in HvG clones. The relatively low number and heterogeneity of intestinal transplant patients limited the conclusions. Patients with donor T cell macrochimerism had high GvH to HvG T cell clonal ratios in their allografts. GvH clones were found in recipient bone marrow, and some of the GvH clones appeared earlier in ileal mucosa or blood, which is consistent with an intestinal mucosal origin.

The time point label on this specimen signifies: cells obtained before transplantation from donor or recipient. CD3+CD4+ and CD3+CD8+ populations were FACS-sorted from unstimulated pre-transplant donor and recipient cells taken from spleen or lymph nodes. This receptor was taken from a human donor who was the organ donor for an intestinal transplant. The chain is made from TRBV4-1 and TRBJ1-2, with 7 bases matching TRBD1. The sample consisted of unstimulated CD8+ T cells sorted from spleen or lymph node cells, taken before transplant. The sequenced DNA is TGCGCCAGCAGCCAAGATCCACAGGGGTACGGCTACACCTTC. It is translated as CASSQDPQGYGYTF.